The 9 T cell receptor beta chains below come from one sample, sequenced in a study of blood T cell repertoires in COVID-19. Only in-frame clones appear in the TCRdb table, and some are missing; sequencing was by immunoSEQ multiplex PCR. The table records under 100,000 clones, 85% to 90% of them present only once. The sample was peripheral blood. The receptors originated from a man aged 45-60 years with active COVID-19.

This rearrangement joins TRBV29-1 to TRBJ1-1; tentatively, D is TRBD1 (5 bases). Germline V CDR1 and CDR2: SQVTM, ANQGSEA. The CDR3 extends over 11 amino acids. V shed 3 bases and J shed 7 bases, with 9 bases lying between them. CDR3 in DNA: TGCAGCGTTGACGACAGTTATGAAGCTTTCTTT. It translates to CSVDDSYEAFF. Full variable domain (rest looked up from reference TRBV29-1 and TRBJ1-1): SAVISQKPSRDICQRGTSLTIQCQVDSQVTMMFWYRQQPGQSLTLIATANQGSEATYESGFVIDKFPISRPNLTFSTLTVSNMSPEDSSIYLCSVDDSYEAFFGQGTRLTVV.

The chain employs TRBV6-2 or TRBV6-3 and TRBJ2-1; 14 nucleotides align to TRBD2. V trimming: 3 bases; J trimming: 8 bases; junction bases outside the gene matches: 3. The CDR3 contains 15 residues. Looked up from germline, CDR1 is MNHEY and CDR2 is SVGEGT. The CDR3 DNA follows: TGTGCCAGCAGTTATGGGACTAGCGGGGGTGATGAGCAGTTCTTC. Residues: CASSYGTSGGDEQFF.

This chain uses TRBV6-1 with TRBJ2-5; 15 bases fit TRBD2. Germline loops: CDR1 MNHNS, CDR2 SASEGT. V lost 4 bases, J lost 1 base, and 1 base stayed unmatched. The CDR3 is made up of 16 amino acids. In nucleotides, the CDR3 is TGTGCCAGCAGTGGGACTAGCGGGAGGGTCCAAGAGACCCAGTACTTC. It specifies CASSGTSGRVQETQYF.

V is TRBV5-1 and J is TRBJ1-4, with a possible D match to TRBD1 (5 bases). Germline V gene sequence: CDR1 SGHRS, CDR2 YFSETQ. Trimming pared 0 bases from V and 8 bases from J, leaving 8 bases between. The length of the CDR3 is 13 residues. The CDR3 is CASSLGQTEKLFF. CDR3 DNA: TGCGCCAGCAGCTTGGGACAGACCGAAAAACTGTTTTTT.

This chain connects TRBV6-2 or TRBV6-3 to TRBJ2-2; the match to TRBD1 covers 7 bases. V lost 5 bases, J lost 6 bases, and 6 bases stayed unmatched. The CDR3 runs 14 residues. In germline, CDR1 is MNHEY, CDR2 SVGEGT. CDR3 loop: CASSHSTGAGELFF. In nucleotides, the CDR3 is TGTGCCAGCAGTCATTCTACAGGGGCCGGGGAGCTGTTTTTT.

A word on this clone: A junction end diverges from the germline sequence, so it may reflect a read error. V and J are TRBV12-3 or TRBV12-4 and TRBJ2-5; the D gene is possibly TRBD2 (5 bases). CDR3 length equals 13 residues. The CDR3 sequence is CASSLSVGSHPHF. Written as DNA, the CDR3 is TGTGCCAGCAGTTTAAGTGTTGGGAGCCACCCCCACTTC.

The chain couples TRBV7-2 to TRBJ2-1; 8 nucleotides line up with TRBD1. Trimming at V came to 2 bases and at J to 6 bases, leaving 9 bases not matched to a gene. Looked up from germline, CDR1 is SGHTA and CDR2 is FQGNSA. The CDR3 sequence is 16 residues long. This chain's CDR3 is CASSLFSQGALNEQFF. The CDR3 DNA is TGTGCCAGCAGCTTATTTTCCCAGGGGGCTCTCAATGAGCAGTTCTTC.

The chain joins TRBV19 to TRBJ2-5; D perhaps matches TRBD1 (6 bases). This CDR3 contains 15 residues. CDR1 LNHDA and CDR2 SQIVND come from the germline V gene (reference sequence). V was shortened by 5 bases and J by 2 bases, with 15 bases between the two germline ends. CDR3 DNA sequence: TGTGCCAGTAGTGCCTGGAACAGGGAACAAGAGACCCAGTACTTC. Translated: CASSAWNREQETQYF.

V usage is TRBV7-6 and J usage is TRBJ2-5, with 8 bases identical to TRBD1. With V trimmed by 5 bases and J by 4 bases, 9 bases remained unmatched. The CDR3 is 15 amino acids. In germline, CDR1 is SGHVS, CDR2 FNYEAQ. CDR3 sequence reads: CASSRVGQGLETQYF. CDR3 DNA: TGTGCCAGCAGCCGAGTCGGACAGGGCCTAGAGACCCAGTACTTC.